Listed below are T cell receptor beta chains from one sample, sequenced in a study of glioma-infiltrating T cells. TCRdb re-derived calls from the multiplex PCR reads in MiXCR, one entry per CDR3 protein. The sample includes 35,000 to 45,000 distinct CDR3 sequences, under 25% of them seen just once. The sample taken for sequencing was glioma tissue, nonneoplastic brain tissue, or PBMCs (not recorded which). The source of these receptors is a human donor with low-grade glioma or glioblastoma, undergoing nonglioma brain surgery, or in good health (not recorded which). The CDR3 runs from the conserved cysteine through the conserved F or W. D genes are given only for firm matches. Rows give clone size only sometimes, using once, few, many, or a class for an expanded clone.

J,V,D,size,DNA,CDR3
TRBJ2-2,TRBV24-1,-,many,TGTGCCACCAGTCCGGACAGTTACACCGGGGAGCTGTTTTTT,CATSPDSYTGELFF
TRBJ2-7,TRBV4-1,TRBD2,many,TGCGCCAGCAGACGGACGGGGAGGGTAGGGGAGCAGTACTTC,CASRRTGRVGEQYF
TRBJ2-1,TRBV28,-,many,TGTGCCAGCAGTTTTTTGGGGTATGAGCAGTTCTTC,CASSFLGYEQFF
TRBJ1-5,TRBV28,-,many,TGTGCCAGCAGTTCCCCCGATAGCAATCAGCCCCAGCATTTT,CASSSPDSNQPQHF
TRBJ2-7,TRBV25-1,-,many,TGTGCCAGCAGTGAACCGGGGGGCGACGAGCAGTACTTC,CASSEPGGDEQYF
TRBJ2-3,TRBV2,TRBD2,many,TGTGCCAGCAGTGGGCGGGGGGGCCCAGATACGCAGTATTTT,CASSGRGGPDTQYF
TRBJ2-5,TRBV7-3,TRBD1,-,TGTGCCAGCAAGGGGGCAGGGGAGACCCAGTACTTC,CASKGAGETQYF
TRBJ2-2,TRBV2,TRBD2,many,TGTGCCAGCAGTAGACTAGCGGGGAACACCGGGGAGCTGTTTTTT,CASSRLAGNTGELFF
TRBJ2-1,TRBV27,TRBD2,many,TGTGCCAGCAGTTTAAGCGGGAGACCTCTCAATGAGCAGTTCTTC,CASSLSGRPLNEQFF
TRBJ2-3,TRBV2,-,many,TGTGCCAGCAGACAGCTAGCAGATACGCAGTATTTT,CASRQLADTQYF
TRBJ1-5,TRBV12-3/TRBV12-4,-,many,TGTGCCAGCAGTTTCTCTGTTAGCAATCAGCCCCAGCATTTT,CASSFSVSNQPQHF
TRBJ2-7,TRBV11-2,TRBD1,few,TGTGCCAGCAGCTTTTTTAGGGGGCTCTACGAGCAGTACTTC,CASSFFRGLYEQYF
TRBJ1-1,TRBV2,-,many,TGTGCCAGCAGTACGACTTCCTTTGGTTCTGAAGCTTTCTTT,CASSTTSFGSEAFF
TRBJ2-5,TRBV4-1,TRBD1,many,TGCGCCAGCAGCCCGGGGACAGGGGGCGTCAATGTCCAGTACTTC,CASSPGTGGVNVQYF
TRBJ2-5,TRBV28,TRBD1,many,TGTGCCAGCAGTTTATTGTACCAGGGGACAGAAGTCCAAGAGACCCAGTACTTC,CASSLLYQGTEVQETQYF
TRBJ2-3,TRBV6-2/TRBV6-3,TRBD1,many,TGTGCCAGCAGTTACCCGGGACAGGGGGCGAGCACAGATACGCAGTATTTT,CASSYPGQGASTDTQYF
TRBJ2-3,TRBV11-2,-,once,TGTGCCAGCAGCTCCACGGGCAGTAGCACAGATACGCAGTATTTT,CASSSTGSSTDTQYF
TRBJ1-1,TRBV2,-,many,TGTGCCAGCGGGGCCTCACGGGGCACTGAAGCTTTCTTT,CASGASRGTEAFF
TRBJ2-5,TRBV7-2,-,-,TGTGCCAGCAGCTCGGCACGACTAGACCAAGAGGCCCAGTACTTC,CASSSARLDQEAQYF
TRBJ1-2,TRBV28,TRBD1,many,TGTGCCAGCAGTTTATTGAAACAGGGGGAGGACTACACCTTC,CASSLLKQGEDYTF
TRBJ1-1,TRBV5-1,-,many,TGCGCCAGCAGCATCGCCCCAAACACTGAAGCTTTCTTT,CASSIAPNTEAFF
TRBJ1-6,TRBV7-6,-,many,TGTGCCAGCTTCGCGGGTGGAAATTCACCCCTCCACTTT,CASFAGGNSPLHF
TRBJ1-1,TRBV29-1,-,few,TGCAGCGTCACGCGGGGCCGAGAAGCTTTCTTT,CSVTRGREAFF
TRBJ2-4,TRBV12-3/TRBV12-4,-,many,TGTGCCAGCAGTAGTGTCGGGGAGTGGGACATTCAGTACTTC,CASSSVGEWDIQYF
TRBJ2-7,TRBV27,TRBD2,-,TGTGCCAGCAGCCTTGAAAGTGGGAGGGTGAACTACGAGCAGTACTTC,CASSLESGRVNYEQYF
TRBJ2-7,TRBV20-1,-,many,TGCAGTGCTAGTGGACAGAGCTACGAGCAGTACTTC,CSASGQSYEQYF
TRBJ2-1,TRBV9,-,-,TGTGCCAGCAGTCGAACCCGGGACAACAATGAGCAGTTCTTC,CASSRTRDNNEQFF
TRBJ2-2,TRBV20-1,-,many,TGCAGTGCCCCCTCGATCCAGGGGTACACCGGGGAGCTGTTTTTT,CSAPSIQGYTGELFF
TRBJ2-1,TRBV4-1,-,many,TGCGCCAGCAGCCCCGGCAGGCAGTTCTTTCACAATGAGCAGTTCTTC,CASSPGRQFFHNEQFF
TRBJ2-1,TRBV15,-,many,TGTGCCACCAGCAGAGATCCTGGTGCAGGGAAGTCCTACAATGAGCAGTTCTTC,CATSRDPGAGKSYNEQFF
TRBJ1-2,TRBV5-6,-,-,TGTGCCAGCAGCTTGGCAACAGGGACTGATGGCTACACCTTC,CASSLATGTDGYTF
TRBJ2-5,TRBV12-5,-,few,TGTGCTAGTGGTTTGGCCTTAGAGACCCAGTACTTC,CASGLALETQYF
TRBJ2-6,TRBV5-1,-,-,TGCGCCAGCAGCTTGGGCCAGGGCGTACCGATTTTTTCTGGGGCCAACGTCCTGACTTTC,CASSLGQGVPIFSGANVLTF
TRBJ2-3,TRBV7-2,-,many,TGTGCCAGCAGCCCCCAAGGAGATACGCAGTATTTT,CASSPQGDTQYF
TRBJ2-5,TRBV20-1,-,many,TGCAGTGCTAGTATGGGGGTTAAAGGGGAGACCCAGTACTTC,CSASMGVKGETQYF
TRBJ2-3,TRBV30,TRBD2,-,TGTGCCTGGAGCGGACTAGCGGTTAGCACAGATACGCAGTATTTT,CAWSGLAVSTDTQYF
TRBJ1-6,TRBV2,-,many,TGTGCCAGCAGTGATGCCCGGGCTTCACCCCTCCACTTT,CASSDARASPLHF
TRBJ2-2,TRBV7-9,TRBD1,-,TGTGCCAGCAGCTTAGCAATAAAGACAGGGGAAAAAACCGTGGAGCTGTTTTTT,CASSLAIKTGEKTVELFF
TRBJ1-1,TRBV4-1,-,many,TGCGCCAGCAGCCAAGAAGAGCAGATTATGAACACTGAAGCTTTCTTT,CASSQEEQIMNTEAFF
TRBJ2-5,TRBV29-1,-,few,TGCAGCGCAGTCGGCAGAGAAGAGACCCAGTACTTC,CSAVGREETQYF
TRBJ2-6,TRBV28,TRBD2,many,TGTGCCAGCAGGGGATCGGGACTAGCTTCATCTGGGGCCAACGTCCTGACTTTC,CASRGSGLASSGANVLTF
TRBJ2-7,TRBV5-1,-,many,TGCGCCAGCGGGATGGAGGGCTACGAGCAGTACTTC,CASGMEGYEQYF
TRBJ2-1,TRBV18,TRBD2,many,TGTGCCAGCTCACCATCCGGGACTACCTACAATGAGCAGTTCTTC,CASSPSGTTYNEQFF
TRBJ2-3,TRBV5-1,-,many,TGCGCCAGCAGCGTGGACAGAAGCACAGATACGCAGTATTTT,CASSVDRSTDTQYF
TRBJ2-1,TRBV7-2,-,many,TGTGCCAGCAGCTTAGGAGGGGCGACTGAGCAGTTCTTC,CASSLGGATEQFF
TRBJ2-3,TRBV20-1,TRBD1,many,TGCAGTGCTAGGGTCAGGGGGCCGGATACGCAGTATTTT,CSARVRGPDTQYF
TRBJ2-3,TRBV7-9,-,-,TGTGCCAGCAGCCCCCGCGGAGGTACGCAGTATTTT,CASSPRGGTQYF
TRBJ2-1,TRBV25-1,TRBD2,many,TGTGCCAGCAGTGAATTCAGCGGGAGGGGTGGCGATGAGCAGTTCTTC,CASSEFSGRGGDEQFF
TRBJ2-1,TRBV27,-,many,TGTGCCAGCACCCTAGATCCGGGACGGAACTACAATGAGCAGTTCTTC,CASTLDPGRNYNEQFF
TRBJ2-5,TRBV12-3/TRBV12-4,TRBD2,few,TGTGCCAGCAGTTTAGGGGCACTAGCGGGAGGGAACCGAGAGACCCAGTACTTC,CASSLGALAGGNRETQYF
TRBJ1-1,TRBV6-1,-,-,TGTGTTAGCAGTGTTGAGGGACGGGATTACTTTGAAGCTTTCTTT,CVSSVEGRDYFEAFF
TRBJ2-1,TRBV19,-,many,TGTGCCAGTAGTCCCGAACGTACCCTCATCAATGAGCAGTTCTTC,CASSPERTLINEQFF
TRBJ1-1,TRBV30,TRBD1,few,TGTGCCTGGGTGGGGACAGGTGCCACTGAAGCTTTCTTT,CAWVGTGATEAFF
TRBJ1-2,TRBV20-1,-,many,TGCAGTGCTGGTCACTCGGAACGGGGCTACACCTTC,CSAGHSERGYTF
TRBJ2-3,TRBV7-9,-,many,TGTGCCAGCAGCTTAGGAGGGGATCCCACAGATACGCAGTATTTT,CASSLGGDPTDTQYF
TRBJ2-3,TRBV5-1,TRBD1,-,TGCGCCAACAGGGGGGCTGGCAGCACAGATACGCAGTATTTT,CANRGAGSTDTQYF
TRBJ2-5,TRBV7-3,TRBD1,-,TGTGCCAGCAGCGTTGGGACAGGGGGCAGGGAGACCCAGTACTTC,CASSVGTGGRETQYF
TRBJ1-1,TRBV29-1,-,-,TGCAGCGTTCGAATTGACCGGGCAGCAAAAATGAACACTGAAGCTTTCTTT,CSVRIDRAAKMNTEAFF
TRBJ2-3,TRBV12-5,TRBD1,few,TGTGCTAGTGGTACGGGACAGGGAGCGCAGTATTTT,CASGTGQGAQYF